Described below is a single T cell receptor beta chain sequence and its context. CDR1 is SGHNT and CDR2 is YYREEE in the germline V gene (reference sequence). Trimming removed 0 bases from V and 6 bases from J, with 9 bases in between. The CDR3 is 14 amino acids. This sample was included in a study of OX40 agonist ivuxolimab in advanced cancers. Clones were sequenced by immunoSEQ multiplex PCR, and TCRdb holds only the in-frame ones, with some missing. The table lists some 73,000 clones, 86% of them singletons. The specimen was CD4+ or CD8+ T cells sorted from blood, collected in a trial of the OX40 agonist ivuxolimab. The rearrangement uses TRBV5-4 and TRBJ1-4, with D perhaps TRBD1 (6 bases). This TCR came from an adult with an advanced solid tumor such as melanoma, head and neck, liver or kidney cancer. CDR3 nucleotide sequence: TGTGCCAGCAGCTTGGGGGGGGCCCATGAAAAACTGTTTTTT. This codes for CASSLGGAHEKLFF.